This T cell receptor (beta chain) derives from a study of blood T cell repertoires in COVID-19. Looking at the study overall: Sites across the United States, Italy and Spain contributed samples from acute and convalescent COVID-19. T cells, B-cell-depleted T cells, or PBMCs provided the cDNA or gDNA that served as material.

In the source study's methods: The assay estimated nucleated cells by amplifying reference gene primers. The method was immunoSEQ multiplex PCR; TCRdb's version includes in-frame clones alone and lacks a portion of them. That table furnishes V, J and clone size, whereas the DNA furnished D and trimming. The data show around 73,000 clones, with about 80% seen just once and around 27% held by the top ten. CDR3 length: 15 residues. V shed 5 bases and J shed 3 bases, with 16 bases lying between them. CDR1 and CDR2 from the germline V gene are LNHDA and SQIVND (reference sequence). The sequenced sample was peripheral blood. The source is a human donor in a cohort sampled during active COVID-19. The chain has TRBV19 and TRBJ1-2; possible D gene TRBD1, 6 bases. Here the CDR3 reads CASSVTGIWDYGYTF. CDR3 nucleotide sequence: TGTGCCAGTAGTGTCACAGGGATATGGGACTATGGCTACACCTTC.